Sequencing of this TCR beta chain was carried out in a study of a mutant IDH1 vaccine in newly diagnosed glioma. Time point: week 5, during vaccination. Doses comprised 300 ug of mutant IDH1 20-mer peptide each, plus topical imiquimod. The germline gives CDR1 SQVTM, CDR2 ANQGSEA. The CDR3 runs 13 residues. Unmatched junction bases numbered 5, after V lost 4 bases and J lost 6 bases. Here immunoSEQ multiplex PCR was the method, and the copy in TCRdb shows in-frame clones only, minus some. The sample records 25,000 to 35,000 clones, roughly 90% being singletons. Comments on this clone: The target antigen is unknown.

This chain joins TRBV29-1 and TRBJ2-7; 11 nucleotides match TRBD2. The clonotype originates from a man between 18 and 29 years old with glioma. This specimen was PBMCs, taken from a glioma patient whose treatment included an IDH1 peptide vaccine. The CDR3 DNA sequence: TGCAGCGTTGTGGAACTAGCGGGAGCCGAGCAGTACTTC. Protein product: CSVVELAGAEQYF.